The present T cell receptor beta chain was sequenced within a study of T cell repertoires in cytomegalovirus infection. Study at large: Evidence of both CMV infection and a matching HLA type came from public TCR beta signatures. Broader study findings: CMV-specific TCR beta clonotypes restricted by HLA-C dominated the ex vivo response.

TCRdb re-analysed the reads in MiXCR, keeping a single row per CDR3 protein. Among roughly 230,000 distinct CDR3 sequences, over 15% were seen once, and the ten largest hold roughly 50%. The V and J ends lost 5 bases and 1 base respectively, with 14 bases between them. The CDR3 extends over 15 amino acids. Per germline, CDR1 SEHNR and CDR2 FQNEAQ (reference sequence). This clonotype came up many times. Its antigen is unidentified. This TCR came from a human donor in good health (CMV status not recorded). Some clones in this sample may be carry-over from other donors' samples. The chain is built from TRBV7-9 and TRBJ1-1; D uncertain. The specimen sequenced was CD8+ T cells from PBMCs. DNA of the CDR3: TGTGCCAGCAGCAGGACCTCACCCGCGAACACTGAAGCTTTCTTT. It is translated as CASSRTSPANTEAFF.